These 32 T cell receptor beta chains share one sample of origin, sequenced in a study of response to subunit inactivated influenza vaccine. TCRdb reprocessed the RT-PCR reads with MiXCR, giving one entry per CDR3 protein. Among 550,000 to 650,000 distinct CDR3 sequences listed, roughly 10% were seen once. Sequencing was performed on PBMCs from blood, taken on the day of vaccination. The receptors here all came from a man aged 50-60 years who received an inactivated influenza vaccine.

This clonotype was seen a few times. The genes are TRBV6-1 and TRBJ2-7; 7 bases match TRBD2. The V gene's germline CDR1 is MNHNS and CDR2 SASEGT. V shed 4 bases, J shed 3 bases, and the junction held 9 bases outside the gene matches. The CDR3 has 15 residues. CDR3 protein: CASSASGGGRYEQYF. As DNA, the CDR3 is TGTGCCAGCAGTGCCTCGGGGGGTGGACGCTACGAGCAGTACTTC.

This clonotype was found many times. The rearrangement joins TRBV5-1 to TRBJ2-1; 11 nucleotides match TRBD2. J was trimmed by 1 base and V by 2 bases; bases with no gene match: 5. The CDR3 is 17 amino acids. Germline values: CDR1 SGHRS, CDR2 YFSETQ. The CDR3 protein is CASSLPIAGGSYNEQFF. CDR3 nucleotide sequence: TGCGCCAGCAGCTTACCCATAGCGGGAGGGTCCTACAATGAGCAGTTCTTC.

The genes are TRBV6-1 and TRBJ2-3; TRBD1 agrees at 10 bases. With 6 bases clipped from V and 6 bases from J, the junction kept 9 bases outside the gene matches. Germline V lookup: CDR1 MNHNS, CDR2 SASEGT. CDR3 length: 15 amino acids. CDR3 DNA sequence: TGTGCCAGCAGCACGGACAGGGGGACCCCCGATACGCAGTATTTT. This codes for CASSTDRGTPDTQYF.

Ten or more counts support this clonotype. This chain uses TRBV4-3 with TRBJ2-7; D unresolved. Germline loops: CDR1 LGHNA, CDR2 YSLEER. The CDR3 is 15 residues long. The V and J ends lost 3 bases and 4 bases respectively, with 16 bases between them. The CDR3, as DNA: TGCGCCAGCAGCCATAACTTAGCAACCCCGTACGAGCAGTACTTC. It translates to CASSHNLATPYEQYF.

The rearrangement joins TRBV11-1 to TRBJ2-2, with TRBD1 matching 8 bases. Germline CDR1 is SGHAT and CDR2 is FQDESV (reference sequence). This CDR3 is built from 16 residues. V lost 1 base, J lost 0 bases, and 1 base stayed unmatched. The CDR3 loop reads CASSLGQGTNTGELFF. The CDR3 nucleotides are TGTGCCAGCAGCTTAGGACAGGGGACGAACACCGGGGAGCTGTTTTTT.

The chain combines TRBV18 with TRBJ2-5; TRBD1 might be the D (5 bases). Germline CDR1 is KGHSH and CDR2 is LQKENI. The CDR3 is made up of 17 amino acids. V gave up 1 base and J gave up 5 bases, with 20 bases separating them. The CDR3 DNA reads as TGTGCCAGCTCACCACGCTCCATCGTCGGTGGGGCGGAGACCCAGTACTTC. Its protein product is CASSPRSIVGGAETQYF. Full variable domain (rest looked up from reference TRBV18 and TRBJ2-5): NAGVMQNPRHLVRRRGQEARLRCSPMKGHSHVYWYRQLPEEGLKFMVYLQKENIIDESGMPKERFSAEFPKEGPSILRIQQVVRGDSAAYFCASSPRSIVGGAETQYFGPGTRLLVL.

This clonotype came up a few times. This chain links TRBV9 with TRBJ2-7; D is uncertain. In germline, CDR1 is SGDLS, CDR2 YYNGEE. Trimming pared 4 bases from V and 7 bases from J, leaving 18 bases between. This CDR3 spans 14 amino acids. The DNA for the CDR3 is TGTGCCAGCAGCTCCCGGCCTTTCGCTGATGAGCAGTACTTC. Encoded protein: CASSSRPFADEQYF.

This rearrangement joins TRBV6-5 to TRBJ2-5; tentative D call: TRBD2 (6 bases). From germline, CDR1 is MNHEY and CDR2 SVGAGI. V was clipped by 5 bases and J by 5 bases, with 27 bases between them. The CDR3 is 18 residues long. Here the CDR3 DNA reads TGTGCCAGCAGTAACCTATTAGCGGTAGGGCGACATGGGGAGACCCAGTACTTC. Encoded protein: CASSNLLAVGRHGETQYF.

The J gene is TRBJ2-7, the V gene TRBV18; TRBD2 might be the D (5 bases). From germline, CDR1 is KGHSH and CDR2 LQKENI. The V end lost 5 bases, the J end lost 3 bases, and 14 bases lay between the germline ends. The CDR3 runs to 14 residues. CDR3 protein: CASSVGELYYEQYF. CDR3 bases: TGTGCCAGCTCAGTCGGGGAGCTCTACTACGAGCAGTACTTC.

V usage is TRBV6-2 or TRBV6-3 and J usage is TRBJ2-6; D possibly corresponds to TRBD2 (5 bases). This CDR3 is built from 19 residues. V shed 0 bases and J shed 3 bases, with 18 bases lying between them. CDR1 is MNHEY and CDR2 is SVGEGT in the germline V gene. The chain's CDR3 is CASSYSSGVGFLGANVLTF. The CDR3 DNA reads as TGTGCCAGCAGTTACTCGAGCGGTGTTGGCTTTCTTGGGGCCAACGTCCTGACTTTC.

V usage is TRBV28 and J usage is TRBJ2-5; 9 bases match TRBD1. Germline trimming cut 8 bases from V and 3 bases from J; bases unmatched to any gene: 10. The CDR3 consists of 15 residues. The germline CDR1 and CDR2 sequences are MDHEN and SYDVKM. CDR3 in DNA: TGTGCCAGCTTCCTCAAAGGGACAGGGAAAGAGACCCAGTACTTC. Translated, it gives CASFLKGTGKETQYF.

This clonotype came up a few times. The chain carries TRBV29-1 and TRBJ2-7, with TRBD2 matching 12 bases. J lost 4 bases, V lost 4 bases, and 5 bases had no gene match. The CDR3 has 14 residues. Germline V CDR1 and CDR2: SQVTM, ANQGSEA. CDR3 sequence reads: CSVVPGLAGYEQYF. The CDR3 DNA reads TGCAGCGTTGTACCGGGACTAGCGGGTTACGAGCAGTACTTC.

This clonotype was seen ten or more times. The chain carries TRBV7-2 and TRBJ2-7, with a weak D call TRBD2 (5 bases). V lost 0 bases and J 2 bases, leaving 5 bases between the germline ends. The CDR3 extends over 13 amino acids. Germline values: CDR1 SGHTA, CDR2 FQGNSA. The CDR3, as DNA: TGTGCCAGCAGCTTAGCGGGAGCCTACGAGCAGTACTTC. This codes for CASSLAGAYEQYF.

This clonotype was detected only a few times. The chain employs TRBV21-1 and TRBJ2-7; the table gives TRBD2 as D, unverified against the DNA. TRBV21-1 is a recognized pseudogene. The CDR3 length is 18 residues. The CDR3 nucleotides read TGTGCCAGCAGCAAAGTAGGGACTAGCGGGGCCAGCTCCTACGAGCAGTACTTC. It translates to CASSKVGTSGASSYEQYF.

This clonotype was found a few times. The chain is built from TRBV7-9 and TRBJ2-5; D call uncertain. CDR1 is SEHNR, CDR2 FQNEAQ, per germline (reference sequence). V was shortened by 5 bases and J by 5 bases, with 18 bases between the two germline ends. This CDR3 contains 15 residues. The CDR3 region has the DNA TGTGCCAGCAGCCCCACATCCGGCCCTCGGGAGACCCAGTACTTC. Translated, it gives CASSPTSGPRETQYF. The variable domain in full, completed from reference TRBV7-9 and TRBJ2-5, reads DTGVSQNPRHKITKRGQNVTFRCDPISEHNRLYWYRQTLGQGPEFLTYFQNEAQLEKSRLLSDRFSAERPKGSFSTLEIQRTEQGDSAMYLCASSPTSGPRETQYFGPGTRLLVL.

This clonotype was detected ten times or more. The chain couples TRBV6-1 to TRBJ2-1, with D perhaps matching TRBD2 (6 bases). This CDR3 has 14 amino acids. CDR1 MNHNS and CDR2 SASEGT come from the germline V gene. Trimming took off 7 bases at V and 1 base at J, with 11 bases between the two ends. Written as DNA, the CDR3 is TGTGCCAGCATCACGGAGGGGTCCTACAATGAGCAGTTCTTC. Protein sequence: CASITEGSYNEQFF.

The V gene is TRBV20-1, the J gene TRBJ2-1; 12 bases map to TRBD2. The V and J ends lost 5 bases and 6 bases, in that order; junction bases with no gene match: 8. Germline V gene lookup returns CDR1 DFQATT and CDR2 SNEGSKA (reference sequence). This CDR3 has 15 residues. The CDR3 loop reads CSASPLAGGPNEQFF. Written as DNA, the CDR3 is TGCAGTGCTTCTCCCCTAGCGGGAGGGCCCAATGAGCAGTTCTTC.

This clonotype was found many times. The CDR3 coding sequence is TGTGCCAGCAGCTCGGTAACGAACACCGGGGAGCTGTTTTTT. This encodes CASSSVTNTGELFF. V is TRBV7-9 and J is TRBJ2-2, with unresolved D. The germline CDR1 and CDR2 sequences are SEHNR and FQNEAQ (reference sequence). V was cut by 4 bases and J by 0 bases, with 6 bases left in between. This CDR3 spans 14 amino acids. Based on the CDR3 plus reference TRBV7-9 and TRBJ2-2, the full variable domain is DTGVSQNPRHKITKRGQNVTFRCDPISEHNRLYWYRQTLGQGPEFLTYFQNEAQLEKSRLLSDRFSAERPKGSFSTLEIQRTEQGDSAMYLCASSSVTNTGELFFGEGSRLTVL.

This clonotype showed up just a few times. This chain uses TRBV3-1 with TRBJ2-7; tentatively, D is TRBD2 (6 bases). Germline values: CDR1 LGHDT, CDR2 YNNKEL (reference sequence). The CDR3 totals 13 residues. Deletions cut 1 base from V and 7 bases from J, with 11 bases between. Here the CDR3 DNA reads TGTGCCAGCAGCCAAGCGGGAGCACTTGAGCAGTACTTC. It yields the protein CASSQAGALEQYF.

A single count supports this clonotype. The chain combines TRBV7-9 with TRBJ2-7; 7 positions agree with TRBD2. This CDR3 has 14 amino acids. V gave up 4 bases and J gave up 2 bases; unmatched junction bases: 5. The germline CDR1 and CDR2 sequences are SEHNR and FQNEAQ (reference sequence). The CDR3 DNA reads TGTGCCAGCAGCTCAGGACTAGAGCCCTACGAGCAGTACTTC. The encoded protein is CASSSGLEPYEQYF.

This clonotype occurred a few times. The J gene is TRBJ2-1, the V gene TRBV2; 7 bases match TRBD1. Germline V gene lookup returns CDR1 SNHLY and CDR2 FYNNEI. The CDR3 loop spans 14 amino acids. V lost 6 bases to trimming and J lost 7 bases; unmatched junction nucleotides: 9. The CDR3 region is CASSDRTGWNEQFF. DNA of the CDR3: TGTGCCAGCAGCGACCGGACAGGATGGAATGAGCAGTTCTTC.

This clonotype was counted at least ten times. The genes are TRBV5-1 and TRBJ2-7; TRBD2 is a possible D gene (5 bases). This CDR3 is 17 amino acids long. Germline values: CDR1 SGHRS, CDR2 YFSETQ. Deletions cut 1 base from V and 4 bases from J, with 21 bases between. This chain's CDR3 is CASSLLSGASTGYEQYF. CDR3 nucleotide sequence: TGCGCCAGCAGCTTGCTGAGCGGAGCCTCTACTGGATACGAGCAGTACTTC.

This chain links TRBV4-2 with TRBJ1-2, with D possibly being TRBD1 (5 bases). Germline assignment: CDR1 LGHNA and CDR2 YNFKEQ. The CDR3 consists of 16 residues. Trimming took off 0 bases at V and 7 bases at J, with 18 bases between the two ends. CDR3 sequence: CASSQDAGGRGSGYTF. Here the CDR3 DNA reads TGTGCCAGCAGCCAAGATGCGGGGGGACGGGGGAGTGGCTACACCTTC.

The chain couples TRBV5-1 to TRBJ2-1; D is ambiguous. V lost 4 bases to trimming and J lost 10 bases, with 12 bases between them. CDR1 and CDR2 from the germline V gene are SGHRS and YFSETQ. CDR3 length: 12 residues. The CDR3 DNA reads as TGCGCCAGCAGCCCCGGACGTCTCGAGCAGTTCTTC. This sequence encodes CASSPGRLEQFF.

This clonotype was counted only a few times. The chain employs TRBV6-2 or TRBV6-3 and TRBJ2-2; D remains ambiguous. The germline V and J ends were trimmed by 2 bases and 0 bases, with 13 bases remaining between them. The germline gives CDR1 MNHEY, CDR2 SVGEGT. This CDR3 has 17 amino acids. In DNA, the CDR3 is TGTGCCAGCAGTTACGCCCTCCAACGTACGAACACCGGGGAGCTGTTTTTT. Its protein is CASSYALQRTNTGELFF.

In its sample, this clonotype was seen many times. The rearrangement joins TRBV4-2 to TRBJ1-6; D is possibly TRBD1 (5 bases). CDR1 is LGHNA and CDR2 is YNFKEQ in the germline V gene. V lost 1 base to trimming and J lost 8 bases, with 18 bases between them. The CDR3 spans 17 residues. As DNA, the CDR3 is TGTGCCAGCAGCCAAGTGTTCGCGGCCGGGGGGGATTCACCCCTCCACTTT. Amino acids: CASSQVFAAGGDSPLHF.

This clonotype was seen a handful of times. This sequence joins TRBV25-1 and TRBJ2-1; either TRBD1 or TRBD2 may fit D (6 bases each). The CDR3 runs to 16 residues. Germline CDR1 reads MGHDK; CDR2 reads SYGVNS. V was cut by 4 bases and J by 4 bases, with 17 bases left in between. CDR3 amino acids: CASSAAGGEHYNEQFF. The CDR3 DNA is TGTGCCAGCAGTGCCGCCGGGGGCGAGCATTACAATGAGCAGTTCTTC.

This clonotype was counted only a few times. This chain links TRBV6-2 or TRBV6-3 with TRBJ1-1; D unresolved. This CDR3 is 13 amino acids long. Trimming took 6 bases from V and 5 from J, leaving 13 bases between them. Germline values: CDR1 MNHEY, CDR2 SVGEGT. The CDR3 here is CASSHNVGTEAFF. CDR3 sequence (DNA): TGTGCCAGCAGCCACAACGTGGGAACTGAAGCTTTCTTT.

V and J are TRBV6-2 or TRBV6-3 and TRBJ2-1, with 10 bases identical to TRBD2. Unmatched junction bases numbered 5, after V lost 5 bases and J lost 4 bases. This CDR3 spans 15 amino acids. The germline V gene encodes CDR1 MNHEY and CDR2 SVGEGT. The CDR3 DNA reads TGTGCCAGCAGTGGAGCTAGCGGGGGATACAATGAGCAGTTCTTC. This codes for CASSGASGGYNEQFF.

This clonotype was detected once. Since no conserved phenylalanine or tryptophan closes the CDR3, a read error is the likely cause. This chain joins TRBV28 and TRBJ2-1; 9 bases are shared with TRBD1. CDR3 length equals 21 residues. The germline V gene encodes CDR1 MDHEN and CDR2 SYDVKM. V shed 7 bases and J 6 bases; nucleotides not matched to a gene: 28. The CDR3 sequence: CASTPPKTGQGVQRLSNEQFC. The CDR3, as DNA: TGTGCCAGCACCCCACCGAAGACGGGACAGGGCGTCCAGCGGCTTTCCAATGAGCAGTTCTGC.

This clonotype has only a few counts. CDR3 sequence reads: CASRPFPGQGVNEQFF. DNA of the CDR3: TGTGCCAGCAGGCCTTTCCCGGGACAGGGGGTCAATGAGCAGTTCTTC. The chain recombines TRBV7-8 with TRBJ2-1; 11 nucleotides agree with TRBD1. The CDR3 has 16 amino acids. The V gene end was trimmed by 6 bases and the J gene end by 6 bases; junction bases not matched to a gene: 10. CDR1 and CDR2 from the germline V gene are SGHVS and FQNEAQ. The full variable domain, in which reference TRBV7-8 and TRBJ2-1 provide the parts outside the CDR3, is GAGVSQSPRYKVAKRGQDVALRCDPISGHVSLFWYQQALGQGPEFLTYFQNEAQLDKSGLPSDRFFAERPEGSVSTLKIQRTQQEDSAVYLCASRPFPGQGVNEQFFGPGTRLTVL.

The chain carries TRBV2 and TRBJ2-7; D is unresolved. V lost 6 bases to trimming and J lost 3 bases, with 9 bases between them. The germline gives CDR1 SNHLY, CDR2 FYNNEI. This CDR3 has 12 amino acids. The CDR3 loop is CASRTDDYEQYF. In DNA, the CDR3 is TGTGCCAGCAGGACGGACGACTACGAGCAGTACTTC.